This TCR beta chain was profiled in a study of shared clonotypes between healthy human individuals. Background on the study: CD4 naive and CD4 memory each took three plates per donor, while CD8 naive took two and CD8 memory one. Overall study findings and caveats: Sampling covered blood only; tissue repertoires likely differ.

The CDR3 totals 13 residues. V was pared by 5 bases and J by 4 bases, with 13 bases between. Germline-derived CDR1 and CDR2 are SQVTM and ANQGSEA. Notes on this clone: What it recognizes is unknown.

Once extracted for a subset, genomic DNA was divided evenly among several immunoSEQ plates. Authors' methods: Because ImmunoSEQ provided only junction sequences with no quality scores, the filtering differed. Sequencing was performed with immunoSEQ multiplex PCR; in TCRdb, only in-frame clones are kept and a portion is missing. From that table come the V and J calls and clone size; the DNA was used to work out D and trimming. The sample contains fewer than 400,000 clones, approximately 79% of which appear only once. Sequencing was done on a sample of memory CD4+ T cells sorted from blood. Noted subset: CD45RA-negative fraction. The TCR sequence derives from a man aged 25-45 years in good health. The gene calls are TRBV29-1 and TRBJ2-3; D is unclear. DNA for the CDR3: TGCAGCGTTTCACGACAACCGTCAGATACGCAGTATTTT. Its protein product is CSVSRQPSDTQYF.